These T cell receptor beta chains were read from a single sample in a study of blood T cell repertoires in COVID-19. Method: immunoSEQ multiplex PCR; TCRdb's copy keeps in-frame clones and lacks some. The sample records around 18,000 clones, 89% being singletons. Sequencing was performed on peripheral blood. The receptors derive from a man between 60 and 75 years old with active COVID-19. CDR3s include the opening cysteine and the closing phenylalanine or tryptophan. D genes are given only for firm matches. The size field is filled for only some rows; it gives once, few, many or a size class.

D gene	V gene	clone size	J gene	CDR3 DNA	CDR3 protein
NA	TRBV19	few	TRBJ1-2	TGTGCCAGTAGTATAGGCACGGGAGGCTACACCTTC	CASSIGTGGYTF
NA	TRBV7-2	NA	TRBJ2-3	TGTGCCAGCAGCACGGGACGACTAGGCACCACAGATACGCAGTATTTT	CASSTGRLGTTDTQYF
TRBD1	TRBV7-2	NA	TRBJ1-4	TGTGCCAGCAGCTACCGAGACAGGGGTTTTTCAACTAATGAAAAACTGTTTTTT	CASSYRDRGFSTNEKLFF
NA	TRBV10-3	NA	TRBJ1-6	TGTGCCATCAGTGATCCAGGCCGCATTAATTCACCCCTCCACTTT	CAISDPGRINSPLHF
NA	TRBV24-1	NA	TRBJ2-1	TGTGCCACCAGTGATTTACCTCCGCGGGGAAACAATGAGCAGTTCTTC	CATSDLPPRGNNEQFF
NA	TRBV14	few	TRBJ1-2	TGTGCCAGCAGCCAAGGTCAGGCCTACCCCGCTAACTATGGCTACACCTTC	CASSQGQAYPANYGYTF
NA	TRBV24-1	NA	TRBJ1-4	TGTGCCACCGGGGACTCAGAACATGAAAAACTGTTTTTT	CATGDSEHEKLFF
TRBD1	TRBV10-3	NA	TRBJ2-4	TGTGCCACGACAGGGGATTTAGCCAAAAACATTCAGTACTTC	CATTGDLAKNIQYF
TRBD1	TRBV6-2/TRBV6-3	NA	TRBJ1-2	TGTGCCAGCAGTTACCGGCAGGGGGTAGCTAACTATGGCTACACCTTC	CASSYRQGVANYGYTF
NA	TRBV29-1	NA	TRBJ1-2	TGCAGCGTTGGGAGCGCTGGCTACACCTTC	CSVGSAGYTF
NA	TRBV7-8	NA	TRBJ1-5	TGTGCCAGCAGCTTAGCCCACGGGGAGCAGCCCCAGCATTTT	CASSLAHGEQPQHF
NA	TRBV11-2	NA	TRBJ1-2	TGTGCCAGCAGCTTAGATCAAGGGGTATTATATGGCTACACCTTC	CASSLDQGVLYGYTF
NA	TRBV5-1	NA	TRBJ1-1	TGCGCCAGCAGCAATGGGGCAGGAAGGGTCGTTAGTGGCACTGAAGCTTTCTTT	CASSNGAGRVVSGTEAFF
NA	TRBV5-6	once	TRBJ1-6	TGTGCCAGCAGCCCGCCGGGTATTACCAATTCACCCCTCCACTTT	CASSPPGITNSPLHF
TRBD1	TRBV25-1	NA	TRBJ2-7	TGTGCCAGCAGTGATTCCTTGGGACAGGGGGCGGGTCGGCAGTACTTC	CASSDSLGQGAGRQYF
NA	TRBV7-6	NA	TRBJ2-3	TGTGCCAGCAGGTTAAACCCGGGGGAGGCCTTGGGAGATACGCAGTATTTT	CASRLNPGEALGDTQYF
TRBD1	TRBV27	NA	TRBJ2-7	TGTGCCAGCAGTTTTCGCCGGGGACAGGGTGGCTACGAGCAGTACTTC	CASSFRRGQGGYEQYF
TRBD1	TRBV6-5	NA	TRBJ1-1	TGTGCCAGCAGTCCTATCACCGGGACAGGGAAAGCTTTCTTT	CASSPITGTGKAFF
NA	TRBV4-3	NA	TRBJ1-1	TGCGCCAGCAGCCAAGTGGAGTCCGACGGGGCTTTCTTT	CASSQVESDGAFF
TRBD2	TRBV9	NA	TRBJ2-7	TGTGCCAGCAGCCCCCGAAGCGGGAGGGCGGTCGAGCAGTACTTC	CASSPRSGRAVEQYF
TRBD1	TRBV4-3	NA	TRBJ2-3	TGCGCCAGCAGCCCGGACAGGGGAGTCCCAGATACGCAGTATTTT	CASSPDRGVPDTQYF
NA	TRBV10-1	NA	TRBJ2-7	TGCGCCTATGGAGGGGCAGTCTCCTACGAGCAGTACTTC	CAYGGAVSYEQYF
NA	TRBV11-3	NA	TRBJ2-1	TGTGCCAGCAGCTTACAGGAATGGAATGAGCAGTTCTTC	CASSLQEWNEQFF
TRBD1	TRBV6-5	NA	TRBJ2-5	TGTGCCAGCAGTCCCGGGACAGCCCAGTACTTC	CASSPGTAQYF
TRBD1	TRBV29-1	NA	TRBJ2-7	TGCAGCGCTCAAACCCTACAGGGGGCCGGCTACGAGCAGTACTTC	CSAQTLQGAGYEQYF
TRBD1	TRBV3-1/TRBV3-2	NA	TRBJ2-3	TGTGCCAGCAGTCCCCCGACAGGGACAGATACGCAGTATTTT	CASSPPTGTDTQYF
NA	TRBV6-4	NA	TRBJ1-1	TGTGCCAGCAGTGACTCGAGTCGGGGAACTGAAGCTTTCTTT	CASSDSSRGTEAFF
TRBD1	TRBV19	NA	TRBJ2-7	TGTGCCAGTAGTGTTAGACAGGGCGGATACGAGCAGTACTTC	CASSVRQGGYEQYF
NA	TRBV18	NA	TRBJ2-5	TGTGCCAGCTCACTAAACCAAGAGACCCAGTACTTC	CASSLNQETQYF
NA	TRBV5-1	NA	TRBJ1-2	TGCGCCAGCAGCTTGGAGGCAGGCTATGGCTACACCTTC	CASSLEAGYGYTF
TRBD2	TRBV7-2	NA	TRBJ2-7	TGTGCCAGCAGTCCTAGGCGGGGGTACTCCTACGAGCAGTACTTC	CASSPRRGYSYEQYF
NA	TRBV11-2	NA	TRBJ1-2	TGTGCCAGCAGCTTAGCCCAGGGTTATGGCTACACCTTC	CASSLAQGYGYTF
NA	TRBV25-1	NA	TRBJ1-5	TGTGCCACCCCAACCGGGGGCAATCAGCCCCAGCATTTT	CATPTGGNQPQHF
TRBD1	TRBV6-2/TRBV6-3	NA	TRBJ1-1	TGTGCCAGCAGTGATCCGGGACAGGATCGGGACACTGAAGCTTTCTTT	CASSDPGQDRDTEAFF
NA	TRBV27	NA	TRBJ2-7	TGTGCCAGCAGTCCCCATCCCTACGAGCAGTACTTC	CASSPHPYEQYF
TRBD1	TRBV5-5	NA	TRBJ2-5	TGTGCCAGCAGCCCCGACAGGGGGAGGGAGACCCAGTACTTC	CASSPDRGRETQYF
TRBD2	TRBV19	NA	TRBJ2-7	TGTGCCAGTAGTATAAGGTCCCTAGCGGGAGCCTACGAGCAGTACTTC	CASSIRSLAGAYEQYF
NA	TRBV19	NA	TRBJ2-7	TGTGCCAGTAGTCCCGGACATTCCTACGAGCAGTACTTC	CASSPGHSYEQYF
NA	TRBV4-3	NA	TRBJ1-5	TGCGCCAGCAGCCAGCAGGTTAGCAATCAGCCCCAGCATTTT	CASSQQVSNQPQHF
NA	TRBV18	once	TRBJ1-2	TGTGCCAGCTCACCTCCGAGACAGACTTCTTATGGCTACACCTTC	CASSPPRQTSYGYTF
TRBD1	TRBV5-1	NA	TRBJ2-3	TGCGCCAGCAGCTTGGCGGGACAGGGGATGAGAGATACGCAGTATTTT	CASSLAGQGMRDTQYF
TRBD1	TRBV6-2/TRBV6-3	NA	TRBJ1-4	TGTGCCAGCAGTTCCCAGGGGGCCTGGGCTAATGAAAAACTGTTTTTT	CASSSQGAWANEKLFF
NA	TRBV5-4	NA	TRBJ2-2	TGTGCCAGCTTGGATAGGGGGGGCCGGGAGCTGTTTTTT	CASLDRGGRELFF
TRBD2	TRBV4-1	NA	TRBJ2-5	TGCGCCAGCAGCCTGACTAGCGGGGGACGAGGAGAGACCCAGTACTTC	CASSLTSGGRGETQYF
TRBD2	TRBV5-4	NA	TRBJ2-7	TGTGCCAGCAGCTTGCCTAGCGGGAGTACGGAAGAGCAGTACTTC	CASSLPSGSTEEQYF
NA	TRBV21-1	NA	TRBJ2-7	TGTGTTCCGCGGGGGGCTTATTACGAGCAGTACTTC	CVPRGAYYEQYF
TRBD1	TRBV7-3	NA	TRBJ2-1	TGTGCCAGCAGCCGGGACAGGGACAATGAGCAGTTCTTC	CASSRDRDNEQFF
TRBD2	TRBV7-2	NA	TRBJ2-5	TGTGCCAGCAGCTGGATAGCGGGGAGCCAAGAGACCCAGTACTTC	CASSWIAGSQETQYF
TRBD1	TRBV18	NA	TRBJ1-1	TGTGCCAGCGACAGGGGGTCCCCTGAAGCTTTCTTT	CASDRGSPEAFF
TRBD1	TRBV29-1	NA	TRBJ2-1	TGCAGCGTTGTCAACAGGGGGTTCAATGAGCAGTTCTTC	CSVVNRGFNEQFF
TRBD2	TRBV5-4	NA	TRBJ2-2	TGTGCCAGCAGCAAAACTAGCGGGAATACCGGGGAGCTGTTTTTT	CASSKTSGNTGELFF
NA	TRBV21-1	once	TRBJ2-5	TGTGCCAGCAGCACTGGAGGGACTAGGACTTTTACGTTGGAGACCCAGTACTTC	CASSTGGTRTFTLETQYF
NA	TRBV7-2	NA	TRBJ2-1	TGTGCCAGCAGCTTAACGCCGATGGCCGATGAGCAGTTCTTC	CASSLTPMADEQFF
NA	TRBV21-1	NA	TRBJ2-7	TGTGCCAGCAGCGGACAGACAGATTCCTACGAGCAGTACTTC	CASSGQTDSYEQYF
TRBD2	TRBV5-1	NA	TRBJ2-3	TGCGCCAGCAGCTTCCTAGCGGGAGAGTTTACAGATACGCAGTATTTT	CASSFLAGEFTDTQYF